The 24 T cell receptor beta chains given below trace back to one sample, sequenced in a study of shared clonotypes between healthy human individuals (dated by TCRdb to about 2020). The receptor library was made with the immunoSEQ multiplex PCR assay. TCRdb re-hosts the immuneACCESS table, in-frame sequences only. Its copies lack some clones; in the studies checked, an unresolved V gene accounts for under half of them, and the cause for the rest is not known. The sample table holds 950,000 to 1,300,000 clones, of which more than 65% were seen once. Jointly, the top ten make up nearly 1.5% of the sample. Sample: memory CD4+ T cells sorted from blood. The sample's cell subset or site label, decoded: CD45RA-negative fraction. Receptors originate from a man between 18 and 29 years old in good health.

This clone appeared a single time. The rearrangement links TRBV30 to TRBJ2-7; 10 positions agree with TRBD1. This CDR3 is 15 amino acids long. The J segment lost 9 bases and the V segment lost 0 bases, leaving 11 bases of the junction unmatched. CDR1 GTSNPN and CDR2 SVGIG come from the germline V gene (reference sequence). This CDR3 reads CAWSVTGTGARVQYF. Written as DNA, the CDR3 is TGTGCCTGGAGTGTAACTGGGACAGGGGCCCGGGTGCAGTACTTC.

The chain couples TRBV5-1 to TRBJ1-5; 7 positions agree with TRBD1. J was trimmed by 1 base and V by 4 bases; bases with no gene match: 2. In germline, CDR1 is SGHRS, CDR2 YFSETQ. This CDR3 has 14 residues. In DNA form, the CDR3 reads TGCGCCAGCAGCCCGACAGGGAGCAATCAGCCCCAGCATTTT. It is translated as CASSPTGSNQPQHF.

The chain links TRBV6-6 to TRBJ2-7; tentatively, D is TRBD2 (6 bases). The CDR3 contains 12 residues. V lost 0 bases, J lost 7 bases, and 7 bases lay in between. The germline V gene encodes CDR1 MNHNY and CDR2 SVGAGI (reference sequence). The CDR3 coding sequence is TGTGCCAGCAGTTACTCGGGGAGGGAGCAGTACTTC. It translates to CASSYSGREQYF.

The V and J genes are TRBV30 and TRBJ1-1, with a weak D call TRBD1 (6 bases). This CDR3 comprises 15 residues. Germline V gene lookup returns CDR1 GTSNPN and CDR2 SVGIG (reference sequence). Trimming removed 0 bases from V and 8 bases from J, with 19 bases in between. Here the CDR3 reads CAWSVQTGGTDEAFF. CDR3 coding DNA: TGTGCCTGGAGTGTCCAAACCGGGGGCACGGACGAAGCTTTCTTT.

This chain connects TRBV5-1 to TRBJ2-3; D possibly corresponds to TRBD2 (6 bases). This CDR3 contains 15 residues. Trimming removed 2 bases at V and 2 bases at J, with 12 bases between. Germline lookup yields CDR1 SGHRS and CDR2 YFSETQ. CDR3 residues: CASSFGTHYTDTQYF. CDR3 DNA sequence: TGCGCCAGCAGCTTCGGGACTCATTACACAGATACGCAGTATTTT.

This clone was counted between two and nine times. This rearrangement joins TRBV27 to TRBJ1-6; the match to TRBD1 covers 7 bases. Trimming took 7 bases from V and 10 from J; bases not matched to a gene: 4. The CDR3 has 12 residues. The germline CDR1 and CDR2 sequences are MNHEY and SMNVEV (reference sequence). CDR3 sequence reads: CASKTGDSPLHF. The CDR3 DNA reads TGTGCCAGCAAAACAGGGGACTCACCCCTCCACTTT.

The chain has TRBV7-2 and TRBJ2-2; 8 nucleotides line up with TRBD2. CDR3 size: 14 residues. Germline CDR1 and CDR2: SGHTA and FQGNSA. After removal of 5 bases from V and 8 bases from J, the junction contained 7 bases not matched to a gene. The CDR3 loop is CASSPRGGPGELFF. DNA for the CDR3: TGTGCCAGCAGCCCCCGCGGGGGGCCGGGGGAGCTGTTTTTT.

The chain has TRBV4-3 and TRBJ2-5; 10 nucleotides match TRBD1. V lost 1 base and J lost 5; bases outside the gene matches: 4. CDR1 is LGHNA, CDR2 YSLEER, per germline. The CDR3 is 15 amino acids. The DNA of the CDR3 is TGCGCCAGCAGCCAAGGACAGGGGGCCGAGGAGACCCAGTACTTC. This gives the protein CASSQGQGAEETQYF.

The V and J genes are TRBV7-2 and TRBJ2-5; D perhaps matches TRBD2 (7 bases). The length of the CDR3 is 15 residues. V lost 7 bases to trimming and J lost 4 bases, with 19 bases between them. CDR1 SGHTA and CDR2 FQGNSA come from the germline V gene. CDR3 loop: CASIQRGGLTETQYF. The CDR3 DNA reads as TGTGCCAGCATCCAAAGAGGGGGACTAACAGAGACCCAGTACTTC.

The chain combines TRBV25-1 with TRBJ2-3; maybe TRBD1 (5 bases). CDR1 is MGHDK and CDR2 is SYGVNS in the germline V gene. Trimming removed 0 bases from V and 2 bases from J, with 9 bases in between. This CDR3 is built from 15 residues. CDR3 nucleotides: TGTGCCAGCAGTGAATACAGGGCAGACACAGATACGCAGTATTTT. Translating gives CASSEYRADTDTQYF.

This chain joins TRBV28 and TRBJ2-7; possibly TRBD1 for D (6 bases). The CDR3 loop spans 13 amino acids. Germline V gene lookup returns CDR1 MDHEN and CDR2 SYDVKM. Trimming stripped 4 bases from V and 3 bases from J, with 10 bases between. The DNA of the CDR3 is TGTGCCAGCAGTTATCAGGACAGCTACGAGCAGTACTTC. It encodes CASSYQDSYEQYF. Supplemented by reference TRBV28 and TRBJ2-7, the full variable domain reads DVKVTQSSRYLVKRTGEKVFLECVQDMDHENMFWYRQDPGLGLRLIYFSYDVKMKEKGDIPEGYSVSREKKERFSLILESASTNQTSMYLCASSYQDSYEQYFGPGTRLTVT.

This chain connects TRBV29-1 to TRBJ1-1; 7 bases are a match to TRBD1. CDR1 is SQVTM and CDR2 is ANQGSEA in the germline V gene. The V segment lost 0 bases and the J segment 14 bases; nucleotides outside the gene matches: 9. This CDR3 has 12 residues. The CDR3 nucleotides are TGCAGCGTTGAAGAAGGGGGCGCGATCCGATTCTTT. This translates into CSVEEGGAIRFF.

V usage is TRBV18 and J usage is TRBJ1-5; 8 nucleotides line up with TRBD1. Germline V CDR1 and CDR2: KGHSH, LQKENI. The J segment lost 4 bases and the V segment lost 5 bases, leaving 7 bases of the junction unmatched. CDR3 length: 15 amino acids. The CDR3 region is CASSTGTGGNQPQHF. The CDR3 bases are TGTGCCAGCTCAACAGGTACAGGGGGGAATCAGCCCCAGCATTTT.

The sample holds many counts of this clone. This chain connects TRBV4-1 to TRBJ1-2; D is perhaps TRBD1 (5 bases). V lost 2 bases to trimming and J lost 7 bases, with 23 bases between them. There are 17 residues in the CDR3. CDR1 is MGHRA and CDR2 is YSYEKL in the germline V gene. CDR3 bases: TGCGCCAGCAGCCAAAGATCTCATCAGGGAAAGGAGGCTGGCTACACCTTC. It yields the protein CASSQRSHQGKEAGYTF.

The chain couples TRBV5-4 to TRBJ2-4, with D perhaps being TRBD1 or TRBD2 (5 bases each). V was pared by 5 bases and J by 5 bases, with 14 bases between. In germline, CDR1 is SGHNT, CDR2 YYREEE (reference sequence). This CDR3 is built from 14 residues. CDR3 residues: CASRPGPSQNIQYF. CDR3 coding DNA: TGTGCCAGCAGACCGGGACCTTCGCAAAACATTCAGTACTTC. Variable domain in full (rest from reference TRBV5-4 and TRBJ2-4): ETGVTQSPTHLIKTRGQQVTLRCSSQSGHNTVSWYQQALGQGPQFIFQYYREEENGRGNFPPRFSGLQFPNYSSELNVNALELDDSALYLCASRPGPSQNIQYFGAGTRLSVL.

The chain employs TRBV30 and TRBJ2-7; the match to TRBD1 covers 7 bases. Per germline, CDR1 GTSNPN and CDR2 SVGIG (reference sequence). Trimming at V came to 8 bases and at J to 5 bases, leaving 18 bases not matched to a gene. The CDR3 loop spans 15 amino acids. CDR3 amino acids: CAAVDSDRFTNEQYF. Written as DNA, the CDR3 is TGTGCCGCCGTGGACTCGGACAGGTTTACAAACGAGCAGTACTTC.

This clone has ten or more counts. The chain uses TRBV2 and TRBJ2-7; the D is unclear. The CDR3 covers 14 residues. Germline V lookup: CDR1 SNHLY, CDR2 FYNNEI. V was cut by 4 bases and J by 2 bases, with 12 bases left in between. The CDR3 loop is CASSGSYTTYEQYF. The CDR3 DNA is TGTGCCAGCAGTGGAAGCTACACTACCTACGAGCAGTACTTC.

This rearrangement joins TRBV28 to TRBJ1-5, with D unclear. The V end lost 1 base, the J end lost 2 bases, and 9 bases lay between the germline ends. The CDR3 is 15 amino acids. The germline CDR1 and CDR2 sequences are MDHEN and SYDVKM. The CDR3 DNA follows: TGTGCCAGCAGTTTATTGGGTGTTGGCAATCAGCCCCAGCATTTT. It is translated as CASSLLGVGNQPQHF.

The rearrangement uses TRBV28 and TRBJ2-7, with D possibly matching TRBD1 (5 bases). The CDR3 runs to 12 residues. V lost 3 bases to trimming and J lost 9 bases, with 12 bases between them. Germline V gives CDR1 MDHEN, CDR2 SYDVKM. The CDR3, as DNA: TGTGCCAGCAGTTTTAGACAGCCTTTGCAGTACTTC. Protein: CASSFRQPLQYF.

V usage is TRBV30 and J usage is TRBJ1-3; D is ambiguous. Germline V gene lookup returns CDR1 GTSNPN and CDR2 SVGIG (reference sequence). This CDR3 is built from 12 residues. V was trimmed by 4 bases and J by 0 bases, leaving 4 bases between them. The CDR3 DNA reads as TGTGCCTGGAACGACTCTGGAAACACCATATATTTT. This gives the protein CAWNDSGNTIYF.

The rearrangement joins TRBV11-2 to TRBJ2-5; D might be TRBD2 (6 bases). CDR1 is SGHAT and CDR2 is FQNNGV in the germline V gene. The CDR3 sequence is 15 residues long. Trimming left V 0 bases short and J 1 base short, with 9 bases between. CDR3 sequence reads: CASSLDGRPQETQYF. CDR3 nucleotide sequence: TGTGCCAGCAGCTTAGATGGGAGGCCCCAAGAGACCCAGTACTTC. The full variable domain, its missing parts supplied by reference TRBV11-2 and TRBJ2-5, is EAGVAQSPRYKIIEKRQSVAFWCNPISGHATLYWYQQILGQGPKLLIQFQNNGVVDDSQLPKDRFSAERLKGVDSTLKIQPAKLEDSAVYLCASSLDGRPQETQYFGPGTRLLVL.

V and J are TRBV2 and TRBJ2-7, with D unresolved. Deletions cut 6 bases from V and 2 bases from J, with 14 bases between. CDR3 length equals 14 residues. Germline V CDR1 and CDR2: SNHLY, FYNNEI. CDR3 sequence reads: CASSKEVGPYEQYF. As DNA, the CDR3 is TGTGCCAGCAGCAAAGAGGTAGGGCCCTACGAGCAGTACTTC.

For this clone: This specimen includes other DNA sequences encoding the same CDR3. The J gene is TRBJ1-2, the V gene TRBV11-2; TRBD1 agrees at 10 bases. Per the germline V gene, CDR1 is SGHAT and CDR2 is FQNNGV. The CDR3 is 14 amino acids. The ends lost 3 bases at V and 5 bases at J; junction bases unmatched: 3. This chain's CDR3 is CASSLGTGVYGYTF. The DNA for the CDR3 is TGTGCCAGCAGCTTGGGGACAGGGGTGTATGGCTACACCTTC. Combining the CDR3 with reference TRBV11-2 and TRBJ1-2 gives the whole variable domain EAGVAQSPRYKIIEKRQSVAFWCNPISGHATLYWYQQILGQGPKLLIQFQNNGVVDDSQLPKDRFSAERLKGVDSTLKIQPAKLEDSAVYLCASSLGTGVYGYTFGSGTRLTVV.

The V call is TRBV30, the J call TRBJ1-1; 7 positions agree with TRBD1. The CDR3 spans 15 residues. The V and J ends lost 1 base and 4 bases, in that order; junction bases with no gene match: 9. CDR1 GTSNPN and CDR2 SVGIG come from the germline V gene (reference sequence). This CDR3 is CAWSALRGRVTEAFF. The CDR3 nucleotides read TGTGCCTGGAGTGCCCTAAGGGGGCGGGTCACTGAAGCTTTCTTT.